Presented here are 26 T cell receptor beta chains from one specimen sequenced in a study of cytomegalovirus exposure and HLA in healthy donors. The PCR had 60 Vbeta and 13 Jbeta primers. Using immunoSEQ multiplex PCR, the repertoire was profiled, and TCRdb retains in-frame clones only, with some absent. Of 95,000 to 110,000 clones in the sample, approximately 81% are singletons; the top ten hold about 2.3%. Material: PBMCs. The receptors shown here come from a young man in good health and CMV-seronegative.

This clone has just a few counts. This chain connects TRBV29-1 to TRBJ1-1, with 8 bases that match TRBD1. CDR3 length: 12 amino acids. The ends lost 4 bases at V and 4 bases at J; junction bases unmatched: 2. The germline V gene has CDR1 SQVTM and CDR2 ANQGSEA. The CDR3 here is CSVGTGGTEAFF. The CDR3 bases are TGCAGCGTTGGAACAGGGGGCACTGAAGCTTTCTTT.

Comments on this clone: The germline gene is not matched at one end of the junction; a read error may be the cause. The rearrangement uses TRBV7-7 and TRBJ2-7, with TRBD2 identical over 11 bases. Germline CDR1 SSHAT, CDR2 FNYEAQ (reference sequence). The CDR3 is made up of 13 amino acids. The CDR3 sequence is CASSLGTSGEQYF. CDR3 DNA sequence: TGTGCTAGCAGCTTAGGGACTAGCGGCGAGCAGTACTTC. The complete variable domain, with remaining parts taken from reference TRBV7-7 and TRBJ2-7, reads GAGVSQSPRYKVTKRGQDVTLRCDPISSHATLYWYQQALGQGPEFLTYFNYEAQPDKSGLPSDRFSAERPEGSISTLTIQRTEQRDSAMYRCASSLGTSGEQYFGPGTRLTVT.

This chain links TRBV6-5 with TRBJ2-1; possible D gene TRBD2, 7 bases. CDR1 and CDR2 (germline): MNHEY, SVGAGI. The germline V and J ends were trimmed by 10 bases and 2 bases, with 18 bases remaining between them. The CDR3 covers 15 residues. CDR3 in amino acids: CAIARGGATYNEQFF. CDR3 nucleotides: TGTGCCATCGCAAGGGGGGGGGCCACCTACAATGAGCAGTTCTTC.

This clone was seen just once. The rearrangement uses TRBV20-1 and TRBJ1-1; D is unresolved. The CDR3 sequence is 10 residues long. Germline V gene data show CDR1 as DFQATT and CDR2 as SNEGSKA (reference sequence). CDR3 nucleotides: TGCCCCGTGGTCGCCGGGGAAGCTTTCTTT. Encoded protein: CPVVAGEAFF.

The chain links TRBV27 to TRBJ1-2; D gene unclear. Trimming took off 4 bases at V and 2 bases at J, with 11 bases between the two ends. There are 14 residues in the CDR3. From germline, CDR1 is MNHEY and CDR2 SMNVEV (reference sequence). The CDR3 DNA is TGTGCCAGCAGTTCATCTCCAGGAAACTATGGCTACACCTTC. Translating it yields CASSSSPGNYGYTF.

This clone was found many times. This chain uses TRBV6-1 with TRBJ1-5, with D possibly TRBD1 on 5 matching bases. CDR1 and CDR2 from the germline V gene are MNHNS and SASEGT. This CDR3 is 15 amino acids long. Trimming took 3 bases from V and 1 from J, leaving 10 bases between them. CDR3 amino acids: CASSELAGSNQPQHF. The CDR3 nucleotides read TGTGCCAGCAGTGAGTTGGCAGGGAGCAATCAGCCCCAGCATTTT.

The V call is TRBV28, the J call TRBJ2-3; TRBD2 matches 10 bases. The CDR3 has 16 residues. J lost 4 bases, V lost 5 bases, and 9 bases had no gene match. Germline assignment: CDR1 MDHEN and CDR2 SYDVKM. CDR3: CASSLQRGGTSDTQYF. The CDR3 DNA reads TGTGCCAGCAGTCTTCAGCGGGGGGGGACCTCAGATACGCAGTATTTT.

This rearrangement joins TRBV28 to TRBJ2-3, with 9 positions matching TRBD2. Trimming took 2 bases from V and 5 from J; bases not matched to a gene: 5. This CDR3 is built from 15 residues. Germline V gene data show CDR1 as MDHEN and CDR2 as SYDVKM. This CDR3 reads CASSLRSGRGDTQYF. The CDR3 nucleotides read TGTGCCAGCAGTTTACGTAGCGGGAGAGGAGATACGCAGTATTTT.

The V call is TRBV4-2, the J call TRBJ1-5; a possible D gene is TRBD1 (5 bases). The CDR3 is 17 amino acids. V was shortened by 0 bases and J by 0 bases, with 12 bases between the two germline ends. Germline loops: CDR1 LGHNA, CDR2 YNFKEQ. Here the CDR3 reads CASSQDLGVYSNQPQHF. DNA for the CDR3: TGTGCCAGCAGCCAAGATTTAGGGGTCTATAGCAATCAGCCCCAGCATTTT.

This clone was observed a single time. CDR3 sequence reads: CASSFTRTSGAEQFF. The CDR3 nucleotides read TGTGCCAGCAGCTTCACGCGGACTTCTGGCGCGGAGCAGTTCTTC. This chain links TRBV7-2 with TRBJ2-1; TRBD2 might be the D (5 bases). Germline V lookup: CDR1 SGHTA, CDR2 FQGNSA. Trimming took off 3 bases at V and 10 bases at J, with 19 bases between the two ends. The CDR3 covers 15 residues.

CDR3 amino acids: CASSPRSEHDGAEQFF. DNA for the CDR3: TGCGCCAGCAGCCCCCGGTCGGAGCACGATGGGGCTGAGCAGTTCTTC. The V and J genes are TRBV5-1 and TRBJ2-1; TRBD1 is a possible D gene (5 bases). The ends were cut back, 4 bases at V and 9 bases at J, with 23 bases in the middle. Germline loops: CDR1 SGHRS, CDR2 YFSETQ. The CDR3 is made up of 16 amino acids.

The CDR3 here is CASSDNRASYEQYF. In DNA, the CDR3 is TGTGCCAGCAGTGATAACAGGGCCTCCTACGAGCAGTACTTC. The rearrangement links TRBV25-1 to TRBJ2-7; a possible D gene is TRBD1 (6 bases). V gave up 3 bases and J gave up 0 bases, with 9 bases separating them. The length of the CDR3 is 14 residues. From germline, CDR1 is MGHDK and CDR2 SYGVNS.

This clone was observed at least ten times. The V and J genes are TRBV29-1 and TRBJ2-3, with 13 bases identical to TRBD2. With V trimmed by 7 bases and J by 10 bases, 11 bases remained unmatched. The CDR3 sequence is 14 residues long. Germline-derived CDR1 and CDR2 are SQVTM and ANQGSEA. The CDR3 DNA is TGCAGCGGCAGGACTAGCGGGAGAGGAGACGCGCAGTATTTT. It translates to CSGRTSGRGDAQYF.

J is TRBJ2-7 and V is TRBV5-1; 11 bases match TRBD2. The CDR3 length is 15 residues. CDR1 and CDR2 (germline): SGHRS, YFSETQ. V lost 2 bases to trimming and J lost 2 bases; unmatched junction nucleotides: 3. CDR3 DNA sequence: TGCGCCAGCAGCTTCAGTAGCGGGGGGGCCTACGAGCAGTACTTC. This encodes CASSFSSGGAYEQYF.

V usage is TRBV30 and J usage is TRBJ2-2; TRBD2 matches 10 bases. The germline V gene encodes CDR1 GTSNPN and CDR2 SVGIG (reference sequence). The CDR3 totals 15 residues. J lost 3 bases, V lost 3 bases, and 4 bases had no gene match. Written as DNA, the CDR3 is TGTGCCTGGAGGACCAGCGGGAGGGACACCGGGGAGCTGTTTTTT. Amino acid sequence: CAWRTSGRDTGELFF.

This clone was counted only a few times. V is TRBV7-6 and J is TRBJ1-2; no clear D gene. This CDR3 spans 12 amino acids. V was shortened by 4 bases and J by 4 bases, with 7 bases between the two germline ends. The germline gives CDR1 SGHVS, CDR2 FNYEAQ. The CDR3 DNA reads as TGTGCCAGCAGCTCCAACTCCTATGGCTACACCTTC. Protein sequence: CASSSNSYGYTF.

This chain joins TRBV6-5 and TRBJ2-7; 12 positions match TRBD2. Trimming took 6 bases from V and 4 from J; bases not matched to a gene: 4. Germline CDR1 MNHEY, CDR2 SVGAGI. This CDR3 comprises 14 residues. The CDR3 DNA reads TGTGCCAGCAGATCCGGACTAGCGGGGTACGAGCAGTACTTC. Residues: CASRSGLAGYEQYF.

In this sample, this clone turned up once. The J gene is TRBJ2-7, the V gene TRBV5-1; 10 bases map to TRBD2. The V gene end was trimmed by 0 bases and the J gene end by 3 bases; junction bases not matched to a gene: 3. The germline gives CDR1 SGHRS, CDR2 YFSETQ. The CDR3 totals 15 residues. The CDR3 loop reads CASSLGTSGIYEQYF. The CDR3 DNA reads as TGCGCCAGCAGCTTGGGTACTAGCGGGATCTACGAGCAGTACTTC.

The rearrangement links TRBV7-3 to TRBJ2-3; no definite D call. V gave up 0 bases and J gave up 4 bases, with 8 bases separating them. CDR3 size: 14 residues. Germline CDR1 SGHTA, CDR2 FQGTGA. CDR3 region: CASSLTGPADTQYF. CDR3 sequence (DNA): TGTGCCAGCAGCTTAACGGGCCCCGCAGATACGCAGTATTTT.

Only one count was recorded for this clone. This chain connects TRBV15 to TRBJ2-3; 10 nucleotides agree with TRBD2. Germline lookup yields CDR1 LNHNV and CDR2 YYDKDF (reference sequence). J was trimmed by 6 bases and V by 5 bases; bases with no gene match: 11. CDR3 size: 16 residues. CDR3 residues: CATSSPRSGGADTQYF. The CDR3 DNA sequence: TGTGCCACCAGCTCCCCTCGGAGCGGGGGGGCTGATACGCAGTATTTT.

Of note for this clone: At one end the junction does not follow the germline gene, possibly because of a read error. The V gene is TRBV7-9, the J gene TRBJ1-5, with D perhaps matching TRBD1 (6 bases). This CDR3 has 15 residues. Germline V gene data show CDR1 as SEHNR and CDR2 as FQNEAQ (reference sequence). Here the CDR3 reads CASSPPGTSSQPQHF. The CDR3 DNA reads TGTGCCAGCAGCCCCCCTGGGACAAGCAGTCAGCCCCAGCATTTT.

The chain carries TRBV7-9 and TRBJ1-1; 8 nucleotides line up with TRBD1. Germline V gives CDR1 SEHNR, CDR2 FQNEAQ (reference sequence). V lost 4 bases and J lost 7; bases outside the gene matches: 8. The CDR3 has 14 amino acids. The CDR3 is CASSYIGQGSEAFF. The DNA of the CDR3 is TGTGCCAGCAGCTACATAGGACAGGGAAGTGAAGCTTTCTTT.

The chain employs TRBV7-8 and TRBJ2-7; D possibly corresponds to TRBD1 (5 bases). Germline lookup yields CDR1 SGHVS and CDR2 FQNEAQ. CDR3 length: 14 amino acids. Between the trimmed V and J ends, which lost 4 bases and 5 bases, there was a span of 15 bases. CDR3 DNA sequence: TGTGCCAGCAGCTCCGGACGCAGGGTCCACGAGCAGTACTTC. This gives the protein CASSSGRRVHEQYF.

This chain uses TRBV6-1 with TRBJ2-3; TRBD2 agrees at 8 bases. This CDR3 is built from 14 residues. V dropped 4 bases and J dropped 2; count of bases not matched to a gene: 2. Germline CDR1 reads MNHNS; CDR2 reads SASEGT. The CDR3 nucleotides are TGTGCCAGCAGTGTTAGCGGGACCACAGATACGCAGTATTTT. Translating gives CASSVSGTTDTQYF.

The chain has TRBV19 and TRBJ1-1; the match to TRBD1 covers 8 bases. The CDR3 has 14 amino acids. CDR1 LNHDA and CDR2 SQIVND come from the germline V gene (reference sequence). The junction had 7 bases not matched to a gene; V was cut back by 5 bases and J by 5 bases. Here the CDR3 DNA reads TGTGCCAGTAGTCGCGGACAGGGTACAACTGAAGCTTTCTTT. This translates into CASSRGQGTTEAFF.

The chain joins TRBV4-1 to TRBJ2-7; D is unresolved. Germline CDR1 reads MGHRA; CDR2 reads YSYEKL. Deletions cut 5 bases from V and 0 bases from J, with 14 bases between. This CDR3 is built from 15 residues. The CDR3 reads CASSTTLQSSYEQYF. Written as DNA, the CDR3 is TGCGCCAGCAGCACAACCTTACAGAGCTCCTACGAGCAGTACTTC.